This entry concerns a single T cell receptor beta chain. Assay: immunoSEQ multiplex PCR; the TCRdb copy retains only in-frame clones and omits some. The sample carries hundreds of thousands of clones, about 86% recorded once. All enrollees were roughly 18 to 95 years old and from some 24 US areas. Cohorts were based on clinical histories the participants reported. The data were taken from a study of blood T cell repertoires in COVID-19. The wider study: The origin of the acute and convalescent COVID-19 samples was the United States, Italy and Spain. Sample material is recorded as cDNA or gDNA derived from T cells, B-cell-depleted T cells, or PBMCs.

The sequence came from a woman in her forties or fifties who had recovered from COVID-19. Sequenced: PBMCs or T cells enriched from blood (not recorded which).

This CDR3 is CATASGFVSGYTF. The CDR3 DNA sequence: TGTGCCACTGCGTCAGGGTTTGTTAGCGGCTACACCTTC. This sequence joins TRBV12-3 or TRBV12-4 and TRBJ1-2; maybe TRBD1 (5 bases). Trimming took off 10 bases at V and 8 bases at J, with 20 bases between the two ends. CDR3 length equals 13 residues.